This T cell receptor beta chain came from a study of cytomegalovirus exposure and HLA in healthy donors. Study outcomes and limitations: Data from an earlier analysis indicated that most TCR beta V segments were productive either about 87% or about 30% of the time. Three chains tied to CMV proved CMV antigen-specific in vitro. Overall, approximately 150 TCR beta chains were annotated as cytomegalovirus-associated.

Comment on this clone: Its antigen is not identified.

Primers for the PCR totalled 60 Vbeta and 13 Jbeta. Measured with immunoSEQ multiplex PCR; TCRdb has only the in-frame clones, and not every one. The top ten clones hold roughly 50% of a sample with under 80,000 clones, 75% to 85% of them seen once. The CDR3 totals 14 residues. The ends were cut back, 6 bases at V and 4 bases at J, with 10 bases in the middle. Germline V gives CDR1 MNHEY, CDR2 SMNVEV (reference sequence). The sample comprised PBMCs. This chain joins TRBV27 and TRBJ1-6; D not resolved. The receptor was isolated from a man in his fifties in good health and CMV-seropositive. The CDR3 reads CASSSELYNSPLHF. Written as DNA, the CDR3 is TGTGCCAGCAGCTCGGAGCTTTATAATTCACCCCTCCACTTT.